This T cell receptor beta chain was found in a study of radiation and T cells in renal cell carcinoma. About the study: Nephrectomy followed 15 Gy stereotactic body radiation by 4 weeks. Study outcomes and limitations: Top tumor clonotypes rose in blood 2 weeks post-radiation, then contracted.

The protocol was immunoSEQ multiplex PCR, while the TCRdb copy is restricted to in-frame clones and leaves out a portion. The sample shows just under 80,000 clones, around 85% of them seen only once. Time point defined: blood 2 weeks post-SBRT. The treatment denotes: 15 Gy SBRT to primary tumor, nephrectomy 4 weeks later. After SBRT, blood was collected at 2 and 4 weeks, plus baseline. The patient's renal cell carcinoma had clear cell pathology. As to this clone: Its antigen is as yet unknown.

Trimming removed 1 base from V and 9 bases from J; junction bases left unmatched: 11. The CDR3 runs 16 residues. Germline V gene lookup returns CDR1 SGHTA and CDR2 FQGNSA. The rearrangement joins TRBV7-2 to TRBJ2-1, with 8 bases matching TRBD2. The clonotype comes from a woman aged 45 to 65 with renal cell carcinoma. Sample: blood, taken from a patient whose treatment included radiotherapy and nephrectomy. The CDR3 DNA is TGTGCCAGCAGCTTAGAGGGGACTAGTCGGTATGGTGAGCAGTTCTTC. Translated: CASSLEGTSRYGEQFF.